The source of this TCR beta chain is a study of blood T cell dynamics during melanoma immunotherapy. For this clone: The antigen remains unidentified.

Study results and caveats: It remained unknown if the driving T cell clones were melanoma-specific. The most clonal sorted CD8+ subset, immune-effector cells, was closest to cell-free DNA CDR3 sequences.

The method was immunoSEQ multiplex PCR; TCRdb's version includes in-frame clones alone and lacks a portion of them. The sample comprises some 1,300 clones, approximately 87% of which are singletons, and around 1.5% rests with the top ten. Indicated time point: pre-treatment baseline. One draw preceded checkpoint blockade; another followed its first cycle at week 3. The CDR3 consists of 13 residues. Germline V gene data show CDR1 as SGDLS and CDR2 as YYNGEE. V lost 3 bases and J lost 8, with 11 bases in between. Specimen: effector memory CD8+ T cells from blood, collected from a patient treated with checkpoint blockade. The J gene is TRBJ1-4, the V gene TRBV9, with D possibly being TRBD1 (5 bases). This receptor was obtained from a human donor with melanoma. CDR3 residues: CASSEGSGEKLFF. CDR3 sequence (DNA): TGTGCCAGCAGCGAGGGGAGTGGAGAAAAACTGTTTTTT.